The 32 T cell receptor beta chains below all came from one sample that was sequenced in a study of shared clonotypes between healthy human individuals. The naive CD8 subset, CD45RO-negative cells positively selected for CCR7, excluded terminally differentiated effector memory CD45RA+ cells. Measured with immunoSEQ multiplex PCR; TCRdb has only the in-frame clones, and not every one. Found here are hundreds of thousands of clones, 95% to 98% of them singletons; the top ten hold 0.3%. Sequenced input: naive CD8+ T cells sorted from blood. The receptors here all came from a man aged 25 to 40 in good health.

The gene calls are TRBV7-2 and TRBJ2-5; D is perhaps TRBD1 or TRBD2 (5 bases each). The CDR3 contains 15 residues. With 1 base removed from V and 2 bases from J, the gap between germline ends came to 11 bases. The germline V gene encodes CDR1 SGHTA and CDR2 FQGNSA. The CDR3: CASSLGGTEQETQYF. For the CDR3, the DNA is TGTGCCAGCAGCTTAGGTGGGACGGAACAAGAGACCCAGTACTTC.

The gene calls are TRBV7-6 and TRBJ2-2; weak D call: TRBD2 (6 bases). The germline V and J ends were trimmed by 5 bases and 0 bases, with 10 bases remaining between them. In germline, CDR1 is SGHVS, CDR2 FNYEAQ. This CDR3 comprises 15 residues. The CDR3 DNA follows: TGTGCCAGCAGCCCCAGCGGGTCGAACACCGGGGAGCTGTTTTTT. Its translation: CASSPSGSNTGELFF.

As regards this clone: Other DNA sequences in the same sample also yield this CDR3. The rearrangement links TRBV5-1 to TRBJ1-1; D is undetermined. Between the trimmed V and J ends, which lost 3 bases and 1 base, there was a span of 7 bases. In germline, CDR1 is SGHRS, CDR2 YFSETQ. The CDR3 is 13 amino acids. In DNA form, the CDR3 reads TGCGCCAGCAGCTCCAGCGGGAACACTGAAGCTTTCTTT. This gives the protein CASSSSGNTEAFF.

The chain recombines TRBV29-1 with TRBJ2-5; 9 bases match TRBD2. J lost 0 bases, V lost 7 bases, and 6 bases had no gene match. The CDR3 has 14 amino acids. Germline V gene sequence: CDR1 SQVTM, CDR2 ANQGSEA. The CDR3 DNA is TGCAGCGGCAATATAGCGGGAGACCAAGAGACCCAGTACTTC. This gives the protein CSGNIAGDQETQYF.

This clone came up once. V usage is TRBV13 and J usage is TRBJ2-5; possible D gene TRBD2, 5 bases. This CDR3 contains 15 residues. V was clipped by 5 bases and J by 5 bases, with 18 bases between them. Germline lookup yields CDR1 PRHDT and CDR2 FYEKMQ (reference sequence). The CDR3 here is CASSINLSGGETQYF. The CDR3 nucleotides are TGTGCCAGCAGCATAAACCTGAGCGGTGGGGAGACCCAGTACTTC.

This clone has only one observation. V and J are TRBV7-2 and TRBJ2-3, with D possibly matching TRBD2 (5 bases). The germline V gene encodes CDR1 SGHTA and CDR2 FQGNSA. This CDR3 is 16 amino acids long. Trimming removed 2 bases from V and 0 bases from J, with 12 bases in between. The CDR3 reads CASSLFLSGSTDTQYF. CDR3 sequence (DNA): TGTGCCAGCAGCTTATTTCTTTCGGGGAGCACAGATACGCAGTATTTT.

The chain joins TRBV5-6 to TRBJ2-7; D is undetermined. Per the germline V gene, CDR1 is SGHDT and CDR2 is YYEEEE. The CDR3 length is 15 residues. With 4 bases removed from V and 5 bases from J, the gap between germline ends came to 19 bases. CDR3 coding DNA: TGTGCCAGCAGCCTGGGTGTGGGCCGGACGGACGAGCAGTACTTC. Its translation: CASSLGVGRTDEQYF. Combining the CDR3 with reference TRBV5-6 and TRBJ2-7 gives the whole variable domain DAGVTQSPTHLIKTRGQQVTLRCSPKSGHDTVSWYQQALGQGPQFIFQYYEEEERQRGNFPDRFSGHQFPNYSSELNVNALLLGDSALYLCASSLGVGRTDEQYFGPGTRLTVT.

The chain joins TRBV7-8 to TRBJ2-7; D ambiguous. The CDR3 loop spans 13 amino acids. CDR1 and CDR2 from the germline V gene are SGHVS and FQNEAQ. V shed 2 bases and J shed 1 base, with 6 bases lying between them. The CDR3 is CASSLPPSYEQYF. CDR3 DNA: TGTGCCAGCAGCTTACCCCCGTCCTACGAGCAGTACTTC. Supplemented by reference TRBV7-8 and TRBJ2-7, the full variable domain reads GAGVSQSPRYKVAKRGQDVALRCDPISGHVSLFWYQQALGQGPEFLTYFQNEAQLDKSGLPSDRFFAERPEGSVSTLKIQRTQQEDSAVYLCASSLPPSYEQYFGPGTRLTVT.

The chain joins TRBV27 to TRBJ2-7; D is possibly TRBD1 or TRBD2 (5 bases each). CDR3 size: 15 residues. Trimming shortened V by 4 bases and J by 0 bases, and 13 bases separated the two germline ends. Germline CDR1 reads MNHEY; CDR2 reads SMNVEV (reference sequence). CDR3 sequence: CASSSGGRRSYEQYF. For the CDR3, the DNA is TGTGCCAGCAGTTCTGGGGGACGACGCTCCTACGAGCAGTACTTC.

The chain has TRBV7-9 and TRBJ2-7; D possibly corresponds to TRBD2 (5 bases). CDR1 and CDR2 (germline): SEHNR, FQNEAQ (reference sequence). CDR3 length equals 15 residues. Between the trimmed V and J ends, which lost 2 bases and 5 bases, there was a span of 16 bases. The CDR3 reads CASSLLPYGGDEQYF. DNA for the CDR3: TGTGCCAGCAGCTTACTCCCGTACGGAGGCGACGAGCAGTACTTC.

The chain combines TRBV7-9 with TRBJ1-4; D call uncertain. V was trimmed by 8 bases and J by 8 bases, leaving 12 bases between them. The germline V gene encodes CDR1 SEHNR and CDR2 FQNEAQ (reference sequence). The length of the CDR3 is 12 residues. The CDR3 nucleotides are TGTGCCAGCCGAACAGAGCTCGAAAAACTGTTTTTT. Amino acid sequence: CASRTELEKLFF.

This chain joins TRBV21-1 and TRBJ1-5; TRBD1, the D gene given by the table, was not confirmed from the DNA. TRBV21-1 counts as a pseudogene. This CDR3 comprises 16 residues. The CDR3 is CASSKVRGGPNQPQHF. As DNA, the CDR3 is TGTGCCAGCAGCAAAGTAAGAGGGGGCCCGAATCAGCCCCAGCATTTT.

The V gene is TRBV5-1, the J gene TRBJ2-3; 9 bases match TRBD1. Losses at the gene ends were 4 bases for V and 5 bases for J; bases not matched to a gene: 8. The CDR3 is made up of 15 amino acids. The germline V gene encodes CDR1 SGHRS and CDR2 YFSETQ. CDR3 nucleotide sequence: TGCGCCAGCAGCGCCGGGACAGGGATTATAGATACGCAGTATTTT. Protein product: CASSAGTGIIDTQYF. The full variable domain, completed using reference TRBV5-1 and TRBJ2-3, is KAGVTQTPRYLIKTRGQQVTLSCSPISGHRSVSWYQQTPGQGLQFLFEYFSETQRNKGNFPGRFSGRQFSNSRSEMNVSTLELGDSALYLCASSAGTGIIDTQYFGPGTRLTVL.

The chain carries TRBV30 and TRBJ1-1; D ambiguous. Germline CDR1 is GTSNPN and CDR2 is SVGIG (reference sequence). The V end lost 4 bases, the J end lost 3 bases, and 18 bases lay between the germline ends. The CDR3 is 15 amino acids. The CDR3, as DNA: TGTGCCTGGACAGAGGCGGGCTCCGTATACACTGAAGCTTTCTTT. Protein: CAWTEAGSVYTEAFF.

This chain connects TRBV19 to TRBJ2-3, with D possibly being TRBD1 (5 bases). V was shortened by 10 bases and J by 0 bases, with 14 bases between the two germline ends. Per the germline V gene, CDR1 is LNHDA and CDR2 is SQIVND (reference sequence). The CDR3 contains 14 residues. CDR3 sequence reads: CATGKDSSTDTQYF. Written as DNA, the CDR3 is TGTGCCACAGGGAAGGATTCTAGCACAGATACGCAGTATTTT. The variable domain in full, with the rest retrieved from reference TRBV19 and TRBJ2-3, is DGGITQSPKYLFRKEGQNVTLSCEQNLNHDAMYWYRQDPGQGLRLIYYSQIVNDFQKGDIAEGYSVSREKKESFPLTVTSAQKNPTAFYLCATGKDSSTDTQYFGPGTRLTVL.

This chain links TRBV5-1 with TRBJ1-3; D gene uncertain. Germline CDR1 and CDR2: SGHRS and YFSETQ. There are 15 residues in the CDR3. Trimming pared 3 bases from V and 1 base from J, leaving 11 bases between. CDR3 region: CASSSTVESGNTIYF. The CDR3 DNA sequence: TGCGCCAGCAGCTCGACTGTAGAATCTGGAAACACCATATATTTT. Combining the CDR3 with reference TRBV5-1 and TRBJ1-3 gives the whole variable domain KAGVTQTPRYLIKTRGQQVTLSCSPISGHRSVSWYQQTPGQGLQFLFEYFSETQRNKGNFPGRFSGRQFSNSRSEMNVSTLELGDSALYLCASSSTVESGNTIYFGEGSWLTVV.

The chain carries TRBV13 and TRBJ2-1; TRBD2 agrees at 10 bases. The CDR3 sequence is 18 residues long. CDR1 is PRHDT and CDR2 is FYEKMQ in the germline V gene (reference sequence). V lost 2 bases, J lost 4 bases, and 11 bases stayed unmatched. The DNA for the CDR3 is TGTGCCAGCAGCTTAATATTTGGAGGGACTAGCGATTACAATGAGCAGTTCTTC. Translated, it gives CASSLIFGGTSDYNEQFF.

This chain connects TRBV29-1 to TRBJ1-3; perhaps TRBD1 as D (5 bases). V was trimmed by 4 bases and J by 0 bases, leaving 13 bases between them. This CDR3 contains 15 residues. Germline CDR1 is SQVTM and CDR2 is ANQGSEA. CDR3 protein: CSVVPGDGSGNTIYF. CDR3 in DNA: TGCAGCGTTGTACCTGGGGACGGCTCTGGAAACACCATATATTTT.

The gene calls are TRBV6-1 and TRBJ2-1; D is unclear. From germline, CDR1 is MNHNS and CDR2 SASEGT. The CDR3 sequence is 13 residues long. Trimming took 6 bases from V and 0 from J, leaving 6 bases between them. The CDR3 region has the DNA TGTGCCAGCAGACCCCTCTCCTACAATGAGCAGTTCTTC. Protein product: CASRPLSYNEQFF.

The rearrangement uses TRBV5-4 and TRBJ2-3; 9 nucleotides align to TRBD2. The germline CDR1 and CDR2 sequences are SGHNT and YYREEE (reference sequence). This CDR3 comprises 15 residues. The V gene end was trimmed by 2 bases and the J gene end by 5 bases; junction bases not matched to a gene: 6. The CDR3 here is CASSFAGGPGDTQYF. For the CDR3, the DNA is TGTGCCAGCAGCTTCGCGGGAGGGCCTGGAGATACGCAGTATTTT.

On this clone: The sample carries other DNA sequences with the same CDR3. The V call is TRBV19, the J call TRBJ2-2; the D is unclear. Germline-derived CDR1 and CDR2 are LNHDA and SQIVND (reference sequence). V was pared by 3 bases and J by 1 base, with 3 bases between. CDR3 length: 13 residues. CDR3 in DNA: TGTGCCAGTAGTATCGGGAACACCGGGGAGCTGTTTTTT. This sequence encodes CASSIGNTGELFF.

A word on this clone: In the same sample, other DNA sequences code for this CDR3. The chain couples TRBV28 to TRBJ2-7, with D possibly matching TRBD1 (7 bases). The CDR3 totals 14 residues. Germline values: CDR1 MDHEN, CDR2 SYDVKM. The V end was cut by 3 bases, the J end by 2 bases, with 11 bases between. The CDR3 DNA reads as TGTGCCAGCAGTTTGACAGGGACTCCCTACGAGCAGTACTTC. It yields the protein CASSLTGTPYEQYF. Full variable domain (missing parts from reference TRBV28 and TRBJ2-7): DVKVTQSSRYLVKRTGEKVFLECVQDMDHENMFWYRQDPGLGLRLIYFSYDVKMKEKGDIPEGYSVSREKKERFSLILESASTNQTSMYLCASSLTGTPYEQYFGPGTRLTVT.

This clone has only one observation. The chain combines TRBV5-6 with TRBJ2-7, with 11 bases fitting TRBD2. CDR1 and CDR2 from the germline V gene are SGHDT and YYEEEE. The junction had 3 bases not matched to a gene; V was cut back by 0 bases and J by 1 base. CDR3 length: 16 amino acids. The DNA for the CDR3 is TGTGCCAGCAGCTTGGGCCTAGCGGGAGGATCCTACGAGCAGTACTTC. It yields the protein CASSLGLAGGSYEQYF.

The V call is TRBV18, the J call TRBJ2-7; D call uncertain. The V end was cut by 2 bases, the J end by 3 bases, with 8 bases between. CDR3 length: 13 residues. Germline values: CDR1 KGHSH, CDR2 LQKENI. The CDR3 reads CASSPTGSYEQYF. CDR3 in DNA: TGTGCCAGCTCACCAACTGGCAGCTACGAGCAGTACTTC.

The rearrangement joins TRBV4-2 to TRBJ2-1; D gene ambiguous. The length of the CDR3 is 13 residues. V was pared by 6 bases and J by 10 bases, with 16 bases between. The germline gives CDR1 LGHNA, CDR2 YNFKEQ. This CDR3 is CASRYPTTDEQFF. In nucleotides, the CDR3 is TGTGCCAGCAGGTATCCCACCACTGACGAGCAGTTCTTC.

The chain uses TRBV6-5 and TRBJ2-1, with TRBD2 as a possible D gene (6 bases). This CDR3 has 12 amino acids. Germline V lookup: CDR1 MNHEY, CDR2 SVGAGI. Trimming left V 4 bases short and J 9 bases short, with 10 bases between. CDR3: CASSSTSFEQFF. CDR3 DNA sequence: TGTGCCAGCAGTTCCACTAGCTTTGAGCAGTTCTTC.

This chain joins TRBV29-1 and TRBJ2-7, with 7 bases fitting TRBD1. The CDR3 loop spans 14 amino acids. Germline CDR1 is SQVTM and CDR2 is ANQGSEA. Unmatched junction bases numbered 7, after V lost 5 bases and J lost 0 bases. CDR3 DNA: TGCAGCGTTAAACCGGGACAGCCCTCCTACGAGCAGTACTTC. Amino acids: CSVKPGQPSYEQYF.

On this clone: One end of the junction is discordant with germline, which a read error may explain. CDR3 protein: CASSLIGSGSTIYF. The CDR3 DNA follows: TGTGCCAGCAGCTTAATAGGGTCGGGAAGCACCATATATTTT. V is TRBV7-3 and J is TRBJ1-3; D ambiguous. CDR3 length: 14 amino acids. The germline V gene has CDR1 SGHTA and CDR2 FQGTGA.

The V and J genes are TRBV6-6 and TRBJ2-5; D may be TRBD2 (5 bases). The CDR3 is 16 residues long. The germline CDR1 and CDR2 sequences are MNHNY and SVGAGI (reference sequence). The V end lost 5 bases, the J end lost 5 bases, and 21 bases lay between the germline ends. The CDR3 protein is CASSPSVGVVLETQYF. DNA of the CDR3: TGTGCCAGCAGTCCCTCGGTGGGAGTGGTTTTGGAGACCCAGTACTTC.

The chain combines TRBV18 with TRBJ1-5; D unresolved. Looked up from germline, CDR1 is KGHSH and CDR2 is LQKENI. V lost 3 bases and J lost 0, with 9 bases in between. The CDR3 loop spans 15 amino acids. The CDR3 DNA follows: TGTGCCAGCTCACCGGACGGGAATAGCAATCAGCCCCAGCATTTT. It translates to CASSPDGNSNQPQHF.

The J gene is TRBJ2-1, the V gene TRBV19, with D perhaps matching TRBD1 (5 bases). Trimming removed 7 bases at V and 0 bases at J, with 10 bases between. CDR1 and CDR2 from the germline V gene are LNHDA and SQIVND (reference sequence). The CDR3 is 14 amino acids. CDR3 amino acids: CASTQVFSYNEQFF. The CDR3 DNA is TGTGCCAGTACACAGGTGTTCTCCTACAATGAGCAGTTCTTC. The whole variable domain, remainder taken from reference TRBV19 and TRBJ2-1, is DGGITQSPKYLFRKEGQNVTLSCEQNLNHDAMYWYRQDPGQGLRLIYYSQIVNDFQKGDIAEGYSVSREKKESFPLTVTSAQKNPTAFYLCASTQVFSYNEQFFGPGTRLTVL.

V gene TRBV27 combines with J gene TRBJ2-1, with 10 bases lining up with TRBD2. The trim removed 5 bases at V and 2 bases at J, leaving 12 bases unmatched. Germline values: CDR1 MNHEY, CDR2 SMNVEV (reference sequence). The CDR3 extends over 18 amino acids. The CDR3 DNA is TGTGCCAGCAGTCCCTTACTGAGCGGGAGGGCCCCCTACAATGAGCAGTTCTTC. Residues: CASSPLLSGRAPYNEQFF.